These 28 T cell receptor beta chains share one sample of origin, sequenced in a study of T cells in Graves' hyperthyroidism and ophthalmopathy. It was RNA transcripts that yielded the amplified TCR beta CDR3 regions. Researchers ran a first-round RT-PCR on the TCR CDR3 using the HTBI primer set. TCRdb re-derived calls from the multiplex PCR reads in MiXCR, one entry per CDR3 protein. Found here are about 380,000 distinct CDR3 sequences, roughly 18% of them singletons; the top ten hold 40% to 45%. What was sequenced was blood. These receptors originate from a man aged 18 to 30 with Graves' ophthalmopathy.

This clonotype was observed at least ten times. The rearrangement uses TRBV5-1 and TRBJ2-3, with D hard to call. Per germline, CDR1 SGHRS and CDR2 YFSETQ. The CDR3 runs to 15 residues. V shed 2 bases and J shed 2 bases, with 12 bases lying between them. The CDR3 bases are TGCGCCAGCAGCTTTTTGCGGTTATACACAGATACGCAGTATTTT. It translates to CASSFLRLYTDTQYF.

At least ten counts were recorded for this clonotype. J is TRBJ1-2 and V is TRBV13; 9 bases line up with TRBD1. In germline, CDR1 is PRHDT, CDR2 FYEKMQ (reference sequence). CDR3 length: 13 residues. Trimming removed 10 bases from V and 6 bases from J; junction bases left unmatched: 9. CDR3 sequence reads: CATMDRGSDGYTF. The CDR3 coding sequence is TGTGCCACCATGGACAGGGGTTCAGATGGCTACACCTTC.

This clonotype has a handful of counts. The V gene is TRBV5-1, the J gene TRBJ1-1, with TRBD1 as a possible D gene (6 bases). Germline values: CDR1 SGHRS, CDR2 YFSETQ. V was clipped by 6 bases and J by 6 bases, with 21 bases between them. CDR3 length: 15 residues. The CDR3 nucleotides read TGCGCCAGCACCATAGCGGGGGGCACATCCTCTGAAGCTTTCTTT. Its translation: CASTIAGGTSSEAFF.

In this sample, this clonotype turned up a few times. The V call is TRBV9, the J call TRBJ1-2; the D gene is possibly TRBD1 (6 bases). The CDR3 has 13 amino acids. Germline V gene data show CDR1 as SGDLS and CDR2 as YYNGEE. V dropped 2 bases and J dropped 7 bases, with 12 bases sitting between them. The CDR3 DNA sequence: TGTGCCAGCAGCGTTTCATTGGACAGTGGCTACACCTTC. This codes for CASSVSLDSGYTF.

In its sample, this clonotype was seen many times. The rearrangement joins TRBV15 to TRBJ1-1; 7 bases align to TRBD1. The CDR3 is 13 amino acids. V was clipped by 7 bases and J by 5 bases; unmatched bases: 7. Germline V gives CDR1 LNHNV, CDR2 YYDKDF (reference sequence). The CDR3 DNA reads TGTGCCACCAAAGGACAGGAGGGAACTGAAGCTTTCTTT. Translating it yields CATKGQEGTEAFF.

With regard to this clonotype: A junction end diverges from the germline sequence, so it may reflect a read error. This rearrangement joins TRBV2 to TRBJ2-2; 9 nucleotides align to TRBD1. The germline V gene has CDR1 SNHLY and CDR2 FYNNEI. The CDR3 runs to 16 residues. CDR3 DNA sequence: TGTGCCACCAGTGATGCCGGACAGGGGCTGACCAGGGAGCTGTTTTTT. Its translation is CATSDAGQGLTRELFF.

As to this clonotype: This CDR3 fails to terminate in the conserved phenylalanine or tryptophan, so it likely reflects a read error. The CDR3, as DNA: TGTGCCAGCAGCTTAAGTGGGGGCAGCTCCTACGAGCAGTACCTC. Translating gives CASSLSGGSSYEQYL. This chain links TRBV7-3 with TRBJ2-7; possibly TRBD1 for D (6 bases). Per the germline V gene, CDR1 is SGHTA and CDR2 is FQGTGA. Between the trimmed V and J ends, which lost 1 base and 0 bases, there was a span of 10 bases. The CDR3 sequence is 15 residues long.

This clonotype occurred a few times. The V call is TRBV13, the J call TRBJ1-1, with 8 bases lining up with TRBD1. Germline values: CDR1 PRHDT, CDR2 FYEKMQ (reference sequence). The CDR3 has 15 residues. The V gene end was trimmed by 5 bases and the J gene end by 5 bases; junction bases not matched to a gene: 10. In DNA form, the CDR3 reads TGTGCCAGCAGCCCTATGGACAGGGAAGGTACTGAAGCTTTCTTT. It codes for CASSPMDREGTEAFF. Complete variable domain (other parts from reference TRBV13 and TRBJ1-1): AAGVIQSPRHLIKEKRETATLKCYPIPRHDTVYWYQQGPGQDPQFLISFYEKMQSDKGSIPDRFSAQQFSDYHSELNMSSLELGDSALYFCASSPMDREGTEAFFGQGTRLTVV.

This clonotype was seen ten or more times. The rearrangement uses TRBV13 and TRBJ1-3, with a possible D match to TRBD1 (6 bases). The CDR3 consists of 15 residues. Germline V CDR1 and CDR2: PRHDT, FYEKMQ (reference sequence). V lost 5 bases and J 2 bases, leaving 13 bases between the germline ends. The CDR3 DNA reads as TGTGCCAGCAGCCCGACGACAGGTCCTGGAAACACCATATATTTT. It encodes CASSPTTGPGNTIYF.

This clonotype was recorded a few times. The gene calls are TRBV7-9 and TRBJ2-1; D remains ambiguous. The length of the CDR3 is 16 residues. Germline V gene sequence: CDR1 SEHNR, CDR2 FQNEAQ (reference sequence). The V and J ends lost 5 bases and 2 bases respectively, with 16 bases between them. This CDR3 is CASSPFDQTPYNEQFF. The CDR3 nucleotides read TGTGCCAGCAGCCCCTTTGACCAAACGCCCTACAATGAGCAGTTCTTC.

This clonotype was seen ten or more times. The rearrangement uses TRBV11-2 and TRBJ1-1; D unresolved. V lost 2 bases to trimming and J lost 3 bases, with 4 bases between them. CDR3 length: 12 residues. The germline gives CDR1 SGHAT, CDR2 FQNNGV. The chain's CDR3 is CASSLTYTEAFF. As DNA, the CDR3 is TGTGCCAGCAGCTTAACTTACACTGAAGCTTTCTTT.

There are many counts of this clonotype. The chain uses TRBV20-1 and TRBJ2-3; 14 positions agree with TRBD2. V lost 1 base and J lost 4; bases outside the gene matches: 4. CDR3 length equals 16 residues. Germline V gene lookup returns CDR1 DFQATT and CDR2 SNEGSKA (reference sequence). Written as DNA, the CDR3 is TGCAGTGCTAGAGGACTAGCGGGGGGGATTGCAGATACGCAGTATTTT. It is translated as CSARGLAGGIADTQYF.

Many counts were recorded for this clonotype. J is TRBJ1-1 and V is TRBV7-2; D perhaps matches TRBD1 (6 bases). V lost 8 bases and J lost 1, with 14 bases in between. Germline CDR1 SGHTA, CDR2 FQGNSA. CDR3 length equals 14 residues. CDR3 bases: TGTGCCAGCGTCCCGTCCAGGGGGAACACTGAAGCTTTCTTT. The encoded protein is CASVPSRGNTEAFF.

This clonotype was picked up a small number of times. This chain uses TRBV29-1 with TRBJ2-5, with 12 bases lining up with TRBD2. The trim removed 4 bases at V and 1 base at J, leaving 1 base unmatched. The CDR3 totals 14 residues. The germline gives CDR1 SQVTM, CDR2 ANQGSEA. DNA of the CDR3: TGCAGCGTTGGACTAGCGGGGGTCCAAGAGACCCAGTACTTC. Translation gives CSVGLAGVQETQYF.

Many counts were recorded for this clonotype. The J gene is TRBJ1-1, the V gene TRBV3-1; D not certain. CDR1 and CDR2 (germline): LGHDT, YNNKEL (reference sequence). The CDR3 runs to 14 residues. Trimming shortened V by 1 base and J by 1 base, and 7 bases separated the two germline ends. The CDR3 here is CASSQVMTNTEAFF. CDR3 DNA: TGTGCCAGCAGCCAAGTTATGACGAACACTGAAGCTTTCTTT.

The gene calls are TRBV5-6 and TRBJ1-1; tentative D call: TRBD1 (5 bases). Germline V CDR1 and CDR2: SGHDT, YYEEEE. V lost 1 base, J lost 3 bases, and 13 bases lay in between. CDR3 length equals 15 residues. CDR3 loop: CASSLSGDEYTEAFF. The CDR3 region has the DNA TGTGCCAGCAGCTTGTCCGGGGACGAGTACACTGAAGCTTTCTTT.

This clonotype was observed many times. This chain connects TRBV9 to TRBJ2-5; D call uncertain. CDR3 size: 13 residues. Trimming took 2 bases from V and 2 from J, leaving 7 bases between them. CDR1 is SGDLS, CDR2 YYNGEE, per germline. CDR3 sequence reads: CASSVGPQETQYF. Here the CDR3 DNA reads TGTGCCAGCAGCGTTGGGCCTCAAGAGACCCAGTACTTC.

Ten or more counts support this clonotype. The J gene is TRBJ1-5, the V gene TRBV20-1; D remains ambiguous. V gave up 1 base and J gave up 0 bases, with 10 bases separating them. The CDR3 is 15 amino acids. Looked up from germline, CDR1 is DFQATT and CDR2 is SNEGSKA (reference sequence). The CDR3 is CSARVTVDSNQPQHF. The CDR3 bases are TGCAGTGCTAGAGTCACTGTCGATAGCAATCAGCCCCAGCATTTT.

This clonotype was detected once. The chain links TRBV2 to TRBJ2-3; TRBD2 agrees at 9 bases. The CDR3 is made up of 14 amino acids. Germline V gene lookup returns CDR1 SNHLY and CDR2 FYNNEI. The ends lost 10 bases at V and 0 bases at J; junction bases unmatched: 5. This CDR3 is CATEREASTDTQYF. The CDR3 DNA sequence: TGTGCCACCGAGCGGGAGGCTAGCACAGATACGCAGTATTTT.

The chain is built from TRBV7-9 and TRBJ2-1; 9 bases are a match to TRBD1. Germline CDR1 is SEHNR and CDR2 is FQNEAQ (reference sequence). J gave up 7 bases and V 0 bases, and 4 bases lay outside the gene matches. The CDR3 is 15 residues long. The CDR3 reads CASSLAGQGGNEQFF. In nucleotides, the CDR3 is TGTGCCAGCAGCTTAGCGGGACAGGGCGGGAATGAGCAGTTCTTC.

The chain has TRBV15 and TRBJ1-5; D unclear. Between the trimmed V and J ends, which lost 3 bases and 5 bases, there was a span of 8 bases. The germline gives CDR1 LNHNV, CDR2 YYDKDF (reference sequence). This CDR3 region has 13 residues. The CDR3 nucleotides are TGTGCCACCAGCAGGGGGTTTGATCAGCCCCAGCATTTT. Translation: CATSRGFDQPQHF.

The DNA for the CDR3 is TGCGCCAGCAGCTTGGCCTTTAGCTCTGGAAACACCATATATTTT. This sequence encodes CASSLAFSSGNTIYF. This chain links TRBV5-1 with TRBJ1-3, with D hard to call. The CDR3 is 15 amino acids. Trimming removed 0 bases at V and 0 bases at J, with 7 bases between. The germline CDR1 and CDR2 sequences are SGHRS and YFSETQ.

This clonotype was counted at least ten times. The chain carries TRBV6-1 and TRBJ2-2; D may be TRBD2 (7 bases). The CDR3 loop spans 14 amino acids. Trimming took 6 bases from V and 4 from J, leaving 12 bases between them. Germline V gene sequence: CDR1 MNHNS, CDR2 SASEGT. CDR3 region: CASREGGSTGELFF. As DNA, the CDR3 is TGTGCCAGCAGGGAGGGGGGGAGCACCGGGGAGCTGTTTTTT.

This clonotype has just a few counts. The V gene is TRBV15, the J gene TRBJ2-2; 7 nucleotides line up with TRBD2. The trim removed 8 bases at V and 2 bases at J, leaving 8 bases unmatched. The germline gives CDR1 LNHNV, CDR2 YYDKDF (reference sequence). CDR3 length: 15 residues. The CDR3 nucleotides are TGTGCCACCCGAGTGGGGGGGGGAAACACCGGGGAGCTGTTTTTT. Translation gives CATRVGGGNTGELFF.

In its sample, this clonotype was seen many times. The rearrangement joins TRBV9 to TRBJ1-2; TRBD1 might be the D (6 bases). CDR1 and CDR2 from the germline V gene are SGDLS and YYNGEE. CDR3 length equals 16 residues. Trimming left V 0 bases short and J 1 base short, with 13 bases between. The CDR3 sequence: CASSVVAGQLNYGYTF. Here the CDR3 DNA reads TGTGCCAGCAGCGTAGTGGCTGGACAGCTTAACTATGGCTACACCTTC.

The chain carries TRBV28 and TRBJ1-4; tentatively, D is TRBD1 (6 bases). Trimming left V 5 bases short and J 5 bases short, with 21 bases between. Germline CDR1 MDHEN, CDR2 SYDVKM. This CDR3 contains 17 residues. The CDR3 DNA sequence: TGTGCCAGCAGTCCCTTGACAGGAGCCCCGTTAAATGAAAAACTGTTTTTT. Protein product: CASSPLTGAPLNEKLFF.

This chain joins TRBV27 and TRBJ1-4; D gene unclear. Germline CDR1 and CDR2: MNHEY and SMNVEV (reference sequence). The germline V and J ends were trimmed by 5 bases and 0 bases, with 7 bases remaining between them. The CDR3 is 14 amino acids. The chain's CDR3 is CASSGVATNEKLFF. CDR3 DNA: TGTGCCAGCAGTGGGGTAGCAACTAATGAAAAACTGTTTTTT.

The sample holds a few counts of this clonotype. The chain combines TRBV10-3 with TRBJ2-5; possibly TRBD2 for D (5 bases). This CDR3 has 17 amino acids. V lost 3 bases and J lost 4, with 21 bases in between. CDR1 and CDR2 (germline): ENHRY, SYGVKD. The CDR3 sequence is CAISDGRMGSRVETQYF. The CDR3 nucleotides read TGTGCCATCAGTGACGGTCGCATGGGGAGCCGGGTAGAGACCCAGTACTTC.